Below, 8 T cell receptor beta chains from the same sample are listed, as sequenced in a study of blood T cell repertoires in COVID-19. Profiling relied on immunoSEQ multiplex PCR, and the TCRdb table lists in-frame clones only, not all of them. The sample carries 60,000 to 85,000 clones, 70% to 80% recorded once. The sample comprised peripheral blood. These receptor sequences come from a human donor in a cohort sampled during active COVID-19.

This chain links TRBV15 with TRBJ2-7; D is possibly TRBD2 (7 bases). The V gene's germline CDR1 is LNHNV and CDR2 YYDKDF (reference sequence). This CDR3 is 14 amino acids long. V was trimmed by 8 bases and J by 2 bases, leaving 16 bases between them. The DNA for the CDR3 is TGTGCCACCGCCCCCTTGCGGGGGCCCTACGAGCAGTACTTC. Translated: CATAPLRGPYEQYF.

The rearrangement joins TRBV29-1 to TRBJ2-3, with 9 bases lining up with TRBD2. V was pared by 4 bases and J by 4 bases, with 9 bases of the junction left unmatched. This CDR3 contains 15 residues. Germline V CDR1 and CDR2: SQVTM, ANQGSEA. CDR3 sequence: CSVARASGIADTQYF. The CDR3 DNA sequence: TGCAGCGTTGCGCGGGCTAGCGGGATCGCAGATACGCAGTATTTT.

The chain recombines TRBV10-2 with TRBJ2-7; 8 bases line up with TRBD1. CDR3 size: 15 residues. Germline trimming cut 2 bases from V and 2 bases from J; bases unmatched to any gene: 5. The germline V gene encodes CDR1 WSHSY and CDR2 SAAADI. The CDR3 DNA reads as TGCGCCAGCAGTGAGAGAACAGGGGGACCCTACGAGCAGTACTTC. Its protein is CASSERTGGPYEQYF.

The rearrangement uses TRBV19 and TRBJ2-2, with D unresolved. Germline CDR1 and CDR2: LNHDA and SQIVND (reference sequence). The CDR3 runs 16 residues. V was cut by 1 base and J by 0 bases, with 9 bases left in between. CDR3 coding DNA: TGTGCCAGTAGTATAGCGAGCAACGCGAACACCGGGGAGCTGTTTTTT. Amino acids: CASSIASNANTGELFF.

The chain carries TRBV6-9 and TRBJ2-1, with TRBD2 matching 16 bases. The J segment lost 7 bases and the V segment lost 7 bases, leaving 7 bases of the junction unmatched. Germline V CDR1 and CDR2: MNHGY, SVAAGI. The CDR3 extends over 16 amino acids. CDR3 amino acids: CASTPGLAGGENEQFF. CDR3 sequence (DNA): TGTGCCAGCACTCCGGGACTAGCGGGAGGGGAGAATGAGCAGTTCTTC.

This clone was counted a few times. V gene TRBV6-5 combines with J gene TRBJ2-3; 8 nucleotides line up with TRBD2. Germline assignment: CDR1 MNHEY and CDR2 SVGAGI. The V segment lost 7 bases and the J segment 1 base; nucleotides outside the gene matches: 7. The CDR3 is 15 residues long. Here the CDR3 reads CASTRTSGRTDTQYF. The CDR3 nucleotides are TGTGCCAGCACTCGAACTAGCGGTCGCACAGATACGCAGTATTTT.

The rearrangement uses TRBV7-9 and TRBJ2-7; D might be TRBD2 (6 bases). There are 13 residues in the CDR3. In germline, CDR1 is SEHNR, CDR2 FQNEAQ (reference sequence). V was cut by 5 bases and J by 3 bases, with 11 bases left in between. CDR3: CASSLKGGYEQYF. Written as DNA, the CDR3 is TGTGCCAGCAGCCTAAAGGGAGGCTACGAGCAGTACTTC.

The genes are TRBV19 and TRBJ2-1; D is unresolved. In germline, CDR1 is LNHDA, CDR2 SQIVND (reference sequence). The CDR3 is 16 amino acids. Trimming shortened V by 8 bases and J by 3 bases, and 20 bases separated the two germline ends. The CDR3 reads CASAVVGLGDYNEQFF. Written as DNA, the CDR3 is TGTGCCAGTGCAGTCGTGGGTCTAGGCGACTACAATGAGCAGTTCTTC.